Shown below are 25 T cell receptor beta chains from a single sample sequenced in a study of blood T cell repertoires in COVID-19. Some clones are missing from TCRdb's copy, which holds only in-frame ones; the method was immunoSEQ multiplex PCR. The sample has hundreds of thousands of clones; approximately 87% are singletons. The sequencing sample was made of PBMCs or T cells enriched from blood (not recorded which). The origin of the receptors is a woman aged 45-59 years in a cohort exposed to, infected with or recovered from COVID-19 (not recorded which).

V usage is TRBV27 and J usage is TRBJ1-4, with 11 bases lining up with TRBD1. Trimming removed 6 bases from V and 8 bases from J; junction bases left unmatched: 14. Germline V gene data show CDR1 as MNHEY and CDR2 as SMNVEV (reference sequence). This CDR3 contains 17 residues. The CDR3 coding sequence is TGTGCCAGCAGCAACCGGGACAGGGGGGGGGTTAGGGAAAAACTGTTTTTT. The encoded protein is CASSNRDRGGVREKLFF. The variable domain in full, with the rest retrieved from reference TRBV27 and TRBJ1-4, is EAQVTQNPRYLITVTGKKLTVTCSQNMNHEYMSWYRQDPGLGLRQIYYSMNVEVTDKGDVPEGYKVSRKEKRNFPLILESPSPNQTSLYFCASSNRDRGGVREKLFFGSGTQLSVL.

The J gene is TRBJ2-2, the V gene TRBV9; 9 nucleotides match TRBD2. CDR3 length: 17 residues. Trimming cost V 0 bases and J 4 bases; bases outside gene matches: 7. Germline V gene sequence: CDR1 SGDLS, CDR2 YYNGEE. CDR3 residues: CASSVDPAGGPTGELFF. CDR3 nucleotide sequence: TGTGCCAGCAGCGTAGATCCGGCGGGGGGGCCCACCGGGGAGCTGTTTTTT.

The chain couples TRBV10-1 to TRBJ1-3, with a weak D call TRBD1 (5 bases). Germline CDR1 and CDR2: WNHNN and SYGVQD (reference sequence). Trimming cost V 4 bases and J 1 base, with 8 bases left between them. The CDR3 is 14 residues long. CDR3 amino acids: CASSGTLSGNTIYF. CDR3 nucleotides: TGCGCCAGCAGTGGGACACTGTCTGGAAACACCATATATTTT.

This clone has only one observation. The identical CDR3 is also encoded by other nucleotide sequences in the sample. The V call is TRBV18, the J call TRBJ1-6; D gene ambiguous. Between the trimmed V and J ends, which lost 3 bases and 7 bases, there was a span of 4 bases. The CDR3 totals 12 residues. Per the germline V gene, CDR1 is KGHSH and CDR2 is LQKENI. The CDR3 coding sequence is TGTGCCAGCTCACCGAGGAATTCACCCCTCCACTTT. It is translated as CASSPRNSPLHF.

The chain couples TRBV7-3 to TRBJ1-6, with a weak D call TRBD1 (6 bases). V was shortened by 4 bases and J by 3 bases, with 7 bases between the two germline ends. Germline lookup yields CDR1 SGHTA and CDR2 FQGTGA. This CDR3 comprises 14 residues. The chain's CDR3 is CASSSTGYNSPLHF. CDR3 bases: TGTGCCAGCAGCTCGACAGGCTATAATTCACCCCTCCACTTT.

The chain has TRBV2 and TRBJ1-1; D is undetermined. V lost 2 bases and J lost 10, with 14 bases in between. The length of the CDR3 is 13 residues. Germline CDR1 and CDR2: SNHLY and FYNNEI. The chain's CDR3 is CASSEREVAGAFF. The CDR3 DNA reads TGTGCCAGCAGTGAAAGGGAGGTAGCTGGAGCTTTCTTT.

The table lists this clone with a few counts. V gene TRBV21-1 combines with J gene TRBJ1-1; the table's D call of TRBD1 was not tested on the DNA. TRBV21-1 is marked as a pseudogene. The CDR3 spans 16 residues. This CDR3 is CASSKHGQGSNTEAFF. CDR3 in DNA: TGTGCCAGCAGCAAACATGGACAGGGCTCCAACACTGAAGCTTTCTTT.

In this sample, this clone turned up once. The chain has TRBV3-1 (or the pseudogene TRBV3-2) and TRBJ1-1, with 7 bases lining up with TRBD1. V lost 5 bases, J lost 11 bases, and 11 bases stayed unmatched. In germline, CDR1 is LGHDT, CDR2 YNNKEL (reference sequence). The CDR3 runs to 13 residues. Here the CDR3 reads CASSKPDGQAAFF. As DNA, the CDR3 is TGTGCCAGCAGCAAACCCGACGGACAGGCGGCTTTCTTT.

The chain recombines TRBV5-5 with TRBJ1-6; tentatively, D is TRBD1 (5 bases). The CDR3 is made up of 14 amino acids. V lost 6 bases and J lost 9, with 16 bases in between. CDR1 and CDR2 from the germline V gene are SGHKS and YYEKEE (reference sequence). DNA of the CDR3: TGTGCCAGCAACTCCAGGGCTCGGAGTTCACCCCTCCACTTT. Its translation: CASNSRARSSPLHF.

The table lists this clone with a few counts. The V gene is TRBV12-3 or TRBV12-4, the J gene TRBJ1-3, with 7 bases identical to TRBD1. After removal of 6 bases from V and 7 bases from J, the junction contained 3 bases not matched to a gene. CDR3 length: 12 amino acids. The CDR3 loop is CASSKGANTIYF. DNA for the CDR3: TGTGCCAGCAGCAAGGGGGCTAACACCATATATTTT.

V and J are TRBV18 and TRBJ1-1, with 7 positions matching TRBD1. CDR3 length: 16 amino acids. CDR1 and CDR2 from the germline V gene are KGHSH and LQKENI. The V gene end was trimmed by 2 bases and the J gene end by 0 bases; junction bases not matched to a gene: 6. The DNA of the CDR3 is TGTGCCAGCTCACCAAGTACAGGGGCGCTGAACACTGAAGCTTTCTTT. The encoded protein is CASSPSTGALNTEAFF.

The chain links TRBV5-1 to TRBJ2-3; 13 bases fit TRBD2. The CDR3 loop spans 14 amino acids. The trim removed 4 bases at V and 6 bases at J, leaving 2 bases unmatched. From germline, CDR1 is SGHRS and CDR2 YFSETQ. The DNA for the CDR3 is TGCGCCAGCAGCAGGGGACTAGCGGGGGATACGCAGTATTTT. Amino acid sequence: CASSRGLAGDTQYF.

This clone appeared a single time. V gene TRBV4-3 combines with J gene TRBJ2-5, with D possibly TRBD2 on 5 matching bases. CDR1 LGHNA and CDR2 YSLEER come from the germline V gene. The V gene lost 4 bases and the J gene lost 8 bases, with 17 bases spanning the gap. The CDR3 runs to 14 residues. Written as DNA, the CDR3 is TGCGCCAGCAGCCCAGGTCGCACGGGGTTTACCCAGTACTTC. Translating gives CASSPGRTGFTQYF.

The chain couples TRBV2 to TRBJ2-7; TRBD2 agrees at 10 bases. V shed 3 bases, J shed 6 bases, and the junction held 8 bases outside the gene matches. Germline V CDR1 and CDR2: SNHLY, FYNNEI. The CDR3 runs 15 residues. The CDR3 DNA reads as TGTGCCAGCAGTGATAGCGGGGGGCGGATTATCGAGCAGTACTTC. This gives the protein CASSDSGGRIIEQYF.

This clone was observed a handful of times. The chain combines TRBV2 with TRBJ1-1; D is uncertain. The CDR3 spans 16 residues. Between the trimmed V and J ends, which lost 5 bases and 1 base, there was a span of 17 bases. In germline, CDR1 is SNHLY, CDR2 FYNNEI. Here the CDR3 reads CASSSTPPRENTEAFF. Here the CDR3 DNA reads TGTGCCAGCAGTAGTACTCCGCCCCGGGAGAACACTGAAGCTTTCTTT.

This chain joins TRBV5-1 and TRBJ1-4; TRBD1 aligns across 8 bases. The CDR3 is 15 amino acids. CDR1 and CDR2 (germline): SGHRS, YFSETQ. With V trimmed by 4 bases and J by 3 bases, 5 bases remained unmatched. CDR3 bases: TGCGCCAGCAGCCCAGGGGGCGATGCTAATGAAAAACTGTTTTTT. Protein sequence: CASSPGGDANEKLFF.

DNA for the CDR3: TGTGCCTGGAGTCTTTGGGGGGGCGTCACAGATACGCAGTATTTT. This codes for CAWSLWGGVTDTQYF. V and J are TRBV30 and TRBJ2-3; D is possibly TRBD2 (7 bases). This CDR3 has 15 residues. V lost 2 bases, J lost 2 bases, and 14 bases lay in between. The germline CDR1 and CDR2 sequences are GTSNPN and SVGIG (reference sequence).

This clone occurred a few times. The chain is built from TRBV4-1 and TRBJ2-3; 10 bases map to TRBD2. CDR3 length: 16 residues. In germline, CDR1 is MGHRA, CDR2 YSYEKL. After removal of 4 bases from V and 7 bases from J, the junction contained 11 bases not matched to a gene. CDR3 nucleotide sequence: TGCGCCAGCAGCCGGGGGTCTAGCGGGGGTCAACATACGCAGTATTTT. This encodes CASSRGSSGGQHTQYF.

The chain combines TRBV18 with TRBJ1-2, with 7 bases identical to TRBD1. The germline V gene has CDR1 KGHSH and CDR2 LQKENI. The J segment lost 0 bases and the V segment lost 6 bases, leaving 4 bases of the junction unmatched. CDR3 length: 14 residues. This CDR3 reads CASSRDRTNYGYTF. As DNA, the CDR3 is TGTGCCAGCTCCCGGGACAGAACTAACTATGGCTACACCTTC.

J is TRBJ1-6 and V is TRBV3-1 (or the pseudogene TRBV3-2), with D maybe TRBD1 (5 bases). This CDR3 comprises 15 residues. The V end lost 5 bases, the J end lost 13 bases, and 21 bases lay between the germline ends. Germline CDR1 is LGHDT and CDR2 is YNNKEL (reference sequence). The CDR3 bases are TGTGCCAGCAGCGGACGAGGGGAGGGCGGAACCCCCCTCCACTTT. It translates to CASSGRGEGGTPLHF.

V gene TRBV27 combines with J gene TRBJ1-4; a weak D match, TRBD1 (6 bases). The germline CDR1 and CDR2 sequences are MNHEY and SMNVEV (reference sequence). This CDR3 is built from 12 residues. The V end lost 3 bases, the J end lost 11 bases, and 10 bases lay between the germline ends. DNA for the CDR3: TGTGCCAGCAGTTTGGGGCAGGGGAAACTGTTTTTT. It is translated as CASSLGQGKLFF.

The rearrangement uses TRBV29-1 and TRBJ2-1, with 11 bases identical to TRBD1. The CDR3 consists of 13 residues. V gave up 6 bases and J gave up 4 bases; unmatched junction bases: 2. Germline values: CDR1 SQVTM, CDR2 ANQGSEA. Here the CDR3 reads CSVGTGGYNEQFF. The CDR3 DNA reads TGCAGCGTCGGGACAGGGGGGTACAATGAGCAGTTCTTC.

The CDR3 reads CSVRAGFGSTEAFF. In nucleotides, the CDR3 is TGCAGCGTTCGGGCGGGGTTCGGAAGCACTGAAGCTTTCTTT. The chain is built from TRBV29-1 and TRBJ1-1; D remains unclear. In germline, CDR1 is SQVTM, CDR2 ANQGSEA. The CDR3 has 14 amino acids. Trimming removed 5 bases from V and 4 bases from J, with 17 bases in between.

This clone was counted a single time. The chain employs TRBV3-1 (or the pseudogene TRBV3-2) and TRBJ2-3; 8 nucleotides match TRBD2. The CDR3 length is 19 residues. Germline CDR1 is LGHDT and CDR2 is YNNKEL (reference sequence). The junction had 12 bases not matched to a gene; V was cut back by 1 base and J by 0 bases. The CDR3 region is CASSQASPWSGGSTDTQYF. The CDR3 DNA sequence: TGTGCCAGCAGCCAAGCTTCTCCATGGAGCGGGGGTAGCACAGATACGCAGTATTTT.

The rearrangement uses TRBV11-2 and TRBJ1-3, with TRBD1 matching 8 bases. CDR1 and CDR2 (germline): SGHAT, FQNNGV. This CDR3 comprises 16 residues. The ends lost 5 bases at V and 0 bases at J; junction bases unmatched: 6. The chain's CDR3 is CASSLTGGPSGNTIYF. The DNA of the CDR3 is TGTGCCAGCAGCCTAACAGGGGGGCCCTCTGGAAACACCATATATTTT.